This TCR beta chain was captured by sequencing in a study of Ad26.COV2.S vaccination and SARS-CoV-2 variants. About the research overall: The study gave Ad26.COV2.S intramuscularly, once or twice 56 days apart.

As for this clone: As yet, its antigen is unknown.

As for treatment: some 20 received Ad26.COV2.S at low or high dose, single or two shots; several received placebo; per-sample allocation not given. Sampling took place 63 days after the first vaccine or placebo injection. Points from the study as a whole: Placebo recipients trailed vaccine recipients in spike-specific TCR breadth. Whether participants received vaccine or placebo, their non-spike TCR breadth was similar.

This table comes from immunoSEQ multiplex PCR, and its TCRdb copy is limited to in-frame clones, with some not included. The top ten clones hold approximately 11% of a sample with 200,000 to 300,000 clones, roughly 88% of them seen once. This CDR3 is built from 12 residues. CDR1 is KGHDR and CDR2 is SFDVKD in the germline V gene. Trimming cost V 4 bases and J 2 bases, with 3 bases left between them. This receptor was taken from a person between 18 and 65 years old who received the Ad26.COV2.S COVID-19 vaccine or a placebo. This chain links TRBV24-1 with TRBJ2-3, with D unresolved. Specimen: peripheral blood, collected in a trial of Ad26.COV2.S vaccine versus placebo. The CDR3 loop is CATSEDTDTQYF. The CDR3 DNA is TGTGCCACCAGTGAGGACACAGATACGCAGTATTTT.